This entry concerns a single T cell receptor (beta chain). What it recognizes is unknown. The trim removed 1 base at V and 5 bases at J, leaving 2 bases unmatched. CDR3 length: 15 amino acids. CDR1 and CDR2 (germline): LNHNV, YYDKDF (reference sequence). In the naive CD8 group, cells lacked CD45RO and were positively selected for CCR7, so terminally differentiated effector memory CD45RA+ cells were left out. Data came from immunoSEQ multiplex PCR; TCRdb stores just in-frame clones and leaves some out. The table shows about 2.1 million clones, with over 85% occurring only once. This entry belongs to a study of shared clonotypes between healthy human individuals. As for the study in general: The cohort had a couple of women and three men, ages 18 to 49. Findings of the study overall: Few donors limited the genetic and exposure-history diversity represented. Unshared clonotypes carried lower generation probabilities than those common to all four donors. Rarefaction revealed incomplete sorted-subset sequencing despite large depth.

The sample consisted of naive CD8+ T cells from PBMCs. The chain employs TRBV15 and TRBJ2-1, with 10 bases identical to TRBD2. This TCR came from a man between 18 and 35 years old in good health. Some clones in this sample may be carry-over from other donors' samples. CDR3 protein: CATSRVAGGNNEQFF. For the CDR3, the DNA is TGTGCCACCAGCAGAGTAGCGGGAGGTAACAATGAGCAGTTCTTC. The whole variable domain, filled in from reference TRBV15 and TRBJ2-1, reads DAMVIQNPRYQVTQFGKPVTLSCSQTLNHNVMYWYQQKSSQAPKLLFHYYDKDFNNEADTPDNFQSRRPNTSFCFLDIRSPGLGDTAMYLCATSRVAGGNNEQFFGPGTRLTVL.